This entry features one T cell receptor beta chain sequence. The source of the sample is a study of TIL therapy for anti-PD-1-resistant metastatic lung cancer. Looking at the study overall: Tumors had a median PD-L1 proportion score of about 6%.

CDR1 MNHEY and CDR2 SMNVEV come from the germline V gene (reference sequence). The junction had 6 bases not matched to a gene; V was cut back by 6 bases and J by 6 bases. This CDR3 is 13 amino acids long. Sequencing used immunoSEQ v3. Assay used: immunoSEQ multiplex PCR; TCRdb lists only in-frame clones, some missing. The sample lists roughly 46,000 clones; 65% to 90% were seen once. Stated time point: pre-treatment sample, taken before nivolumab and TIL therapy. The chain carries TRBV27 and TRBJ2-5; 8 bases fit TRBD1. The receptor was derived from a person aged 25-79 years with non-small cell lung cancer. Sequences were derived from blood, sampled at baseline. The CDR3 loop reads CASSSGGEKTQYF. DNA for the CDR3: TGTGCCAGCAGCTCAGGGGGCGAGAAGACCCAGTACTTC.